Below, 20 T cell receptor beta chains from the same sample are listed, as sequenced in a study of cytomegalovirus exposure and HLA in healthy donors. With 60 Vbeta and 13 Jbeta primers, the PCR was carried out. Assay used: immunoSEQ multiplex PCR; TCRdb lists only in-frame clones, some missing. The table shows approximately 180,000 clones, with roughly four fifths occurring only once. Sample: PBMCs. Receptors were obtained from a young woman in good health and CMV-seropositive.

The rearrangement joins TRBV19 to TRBJ2-1; D is possibly TRBD1 (6 bases). Germline assignment: CDR1 LNHDA and CDR2 SQIVND (reference sequence). The CDR3 runs to 15 residues. V lost 1 base and J lost 4, with 11 bases in between. CDR3 coding DNA: TGTGCCAGTAGTATAGGACAGGTCCCTTACAATGAGCAGTTCTTC. It specifies CASSIGQVPYNEQFF.

The CDR3 coding sequence is TGTGCCAGTAGTACCCGCGCAGGGAAGAGCAATCAGCCCCAGCATTTT. Translated, it gives CASSTRAGKSNQPQHF. The chain employs TRBV19 and TRBJ1-5, with D possibly matching TRBD1 (5 bases). The CDR3 totals 16 residues. The V end was cut by 4 bases, the J end by 1 base, with 14 bases between. Germline CDR1 is LNHDA and CDR2 is SQIVND (reference sequence).

The chain is built from TRBV2 and TRBJ2-2, with 16 bases matching TRBD2. V shed 0 bases and J 5 bases; nucleotides not matched to a gene: 9. The CDR3 has 20 residues. Germline CDR1 SNHLY, CDR2 FYNNEI. CDR3: CASSEALGLAGGRGTGELFF. Written as DNA, the CDR3 is TGTGCCAGCAGTGAAGCGCTGGGACTAGCGGGGGGGCGCGGAACCGGGGAGCTGTTTTTT.

V and J are TRBV6-1 and TRBJ2-1; D gene uncertain. In germline, CDR1 is MNHNS, CDR2 SASEGT. The CDR3 loop spans 15 amino acids. Trimming stripped 1 base from V and 0 bases from J, with 7 bases between. In DNA, the CDR3 is TGTGCCAGCAGTGAAGAGGAGAGCTCCTACAATGAGCAGTTCTTC. Protein: CASSEEESSYNEQFF.

V and J are TRBV5-6 and TRBJ2-2; 7 bases agree with TRBD1. Germline V gives CDR1 SGHDT, CDR2 YYEEEE. The CDR3 has 14 residues. The V gene end was trimmed by 3 bases and the J gene end by 3 bases; junction bases not matched to a gene: 2. CDR3 protein: CASSWGQHTGELFF. The CDR3 DNA sequence: TGTGCCAGCAGCTGGGGACAGCACACCGGGGAGCTGTTTTTT.

The V call is TRBV4-1, the J call TRBJ1-1, with a possible D match to TRBD1 (5 bases). The V gene's germline CDR1 is MGHRA and CDR2 YSYEKL. This CDR3 has 16 amino acids. V lost 0 bases and J 1 base, leaving 12 bases between the germline ends. Written as DNA, the CDR3 is TGCGCCAGCAGCCAAGAGATCCCCGGGGGGAACACTGAAGCTTTCTTT. This gives the protein CASSQEIPGGNTEAFF.

The CDR3: CASRRGSLETQYF. In nucleotides, the CDR3 is TGCGCCAGCAGAAGGGGTAGCTTAGAGACCCAGTACTTC. The chain recombines TRBV5-1 with TRBJ2-5; TRBD1 might be the D (5 bases). The CDR3 length is 13 residues. The germline CDR1 and CDR2 sequences are SGHRS and YFSETQ. Trimming pared 5 bases from V and 4 bases from J, leaving 12 bases between.

The J gene is TRBJ1-6, the V gene TRBV4-3; D is uncertain. Germline CDR1 reads LGHNA; CDR2 reads YSLEER. Trimming pared 0 bases from V and 11 bases from J, leaving 11 bases between. The CDR3 has 14 amino acids. In DNA form, the CDR3 reads TGCGCCAGCAGCCAAGAAGTATTTCGAGCACCCCTCCACTTT. Its translation: CASSQEVFRAPLHF.

The chain combines TRBV27 with TRBJ2-1; 9 nucleotides agree with TRBD1. The junction had 7 bases not matched to a gene; V was cut back by 6 bases and J by 4 bases. The CDR3 is 15 residues long. From germline, CDR1 is MNHEY and CDR2 SMNVEV (reference sequence). CDR3 nucleotides: TGTGCCAGCAGAATGACAGGGGGATTATACAATGAGCAGTTCTTC. Protein sequence: CASRMTGGLYNEQFF.

V is TRBV6-5 and J is TRBJ1-1; 9 nucleotides align to TRBD1. This CDR3 region has 15 residues. Per the germline V gene, CDR1 is MNHEY and CDR2 is SVGAGI. V was pared by 7 bases and J by 13 bases, with 19 bases of the junction left unmatched. Written as DNA, the CDR3 is TGTGCCAGCAACCCAACAGGGGGCATCCTCGGACGAGGTTTCTTT. It encodes CASNPTGGILGRGFF.

The V gene is TRBV27, the J gene TRBJ1-2, with 9 bases fitting TRBD1. Germline V gene data show CDR1 as MNHEY and CDR2 as SMNVEV (reference sequence). The J segment lost 5 bases and the V segment lost 6 bases, leaving 4 bases of the junction unmatched. There are 13 residues in the CDR3. In DNA form, the CDR3 reads TGTGCCAGCAGACCGGGACAGGGATATGGCTACACCTTC. It is translated as CASRPGQGYGYTF.

The DNA for the CDR3 is TGTGCCAGCAGCCCAGTGGGAGAGGCCTATAATTCACCCCTCCACTTT. Translation: CASSPVGEAYNSPLHF. The chain combines TRBV27 with TRBJ1-6; D unresolved. The germline gives CDR1 MNHEY, CDR2 SMNVEV (reference sequence). V dropped 6 bases and J dropped 2 bases, with 14 bases sitting between them. The CDR3 sequence is 16 residues long.

The chain combines TRBV4-3 with TRBJ1-3, with 8 bases matching TRBD1. After removal of 4 bases from V and 3 bases from J, the junction contained 5 bases not matched to a gene. The CDR3 consists of 15 residues. CDR1 is LGHNA, CDR2 YSLEER, per germline. CDR3 loop: CASSRHRGIGNTIYF. Written as DNA, the CDR3 is TGCGCCAGCAGCCGTCACAGGGGGATTGGAAACACCATATATTTT.

A single count supports this clone. The chain recombines TRBV30 with TRBJ2-7; TRBD1 aligns across 8 bases. Germline V gives CDR1 GTSNPN, CDR2 SVGIG (reference sequence). J gave up 11 bases and V 5 bases, and 11 bases lay outside the gene matches. The CDR3 runs to 12 residues. The DNA of the CDR3 is TGTGCCTGGGAACGACAGGGGTATGGAGAGTACTTC. It codes for CAWERQGYGEYF.

This clone was seen just once. The rearrangement links TRBV7-2 to TRBJ2-5; D gene ambiguous. V dropped 1 base and J dropped 1 base, with 4 bases sitting between them. The CDR3 has 13 residues. Germline lookup yields CDR1 SGHTA and CDR2 FQGNSA. The CDR3 nucleotides are TGTGCCAGCAGCTTAGTCTCCCAAGAGACCCAGTACTTC. Amino acid sequence: CASSLVSQETQYF.

The J gene is TRBJ1-2, the V gene TRBV28, with D maybe TRBD1 (5 bases). V shed 8 bases and J shed 3 bases, with 16 bases lying between them. The germline gives CDR1 MDHEN, CDR2 SYDVKM. The CDR3 covers 14 residues. The CDR3 DNA is TGTGCCAGCGGTCAGGGCCCTGGGCACTATGGCTACACCTTC. Encoded protein: CASGQGPGHYGYTF.

The chain joins TRBV29-1 to TRBJ1-5, with TRBD1 as a possible D gene (5 bases). Looked up from germline, CDR1 is SQVTM and CDR2 is ANQGSEA. The V gene lost 6 bases and the J gene lost 4 bases, with 16 bases spanning the gap. The CDR3 covers 14 residues. Here the CDR3 DNA reads TGCAGCGTGGCCCCAGACAGTACGAATCAGCCCCAGCATTTT. It codes for CSVAPDSTNQPQHF. Together with reference TRBV29-1 and TRBJ1-5, the CDR3 gives the full variable domain: SAVISQKPSRDICQRGTSLTIQCQVDSQVTMMFWYRQQPGQSLTLIATANQGSEATYESGFVIDKFPISRPNLTFSTLTVSNMSPEDSSIYLCSVAPDSTNQPQHFGDGTRLSIL.

The chain recombines TRBV7-8 with TRBJ1-5, with D perhaps matching TRBD1 (5 bases). CDR3 length equals 15 residues. The V end lost 1 base, the J end lost 5 bases, and 12 bases lay between the germline ends. Per germline, CDR1 SGHVS and CDR2 FQNEAQ. The CDR3 is CASSLEEGLDQPQHF. Here the CDR3 DNA reads TGTGCCAGCAGCTTAGAGGAGGGGTTGGATCAGCCCCAGCATTTT.

This chain joins TRBV11-1 and TRBJ2-3, with TRBD2 matching over 8 bases. The CDR3 is made up of 15 amino acids. V was pared by 0 bases and J by 4 bases, with 3 bases of the junction left unmatched. Looked up from germline, CDR1 is SGHAT and CDR2 is FQDESV (reference sequence). Here the CDR3 reads CASSLAGLVSDTQYF. CDR3 nucleotide sequence: TGTGCCAGCAGCTTAGCGGGACTAGTGTCAGATACGCAGTATTTT.

This clone occurred a few times. This sequence joins TRBV10-2 and TRBJ1-3; D might be TRBD1 (5 bases). Germline CDR1 reads WSHSY; CDR2 reads SAAADI. CDR3 length: 14 amino acids. V was cut by 3 bases and J by 6 bases, with 12 bases left in between. CDR3 region: CASSEKGTANTIYF. The DNA for the CDR3 is TGCGCCAGCAGTGAAAAGGGGACTGCAAACACCATATATTTT.